The next 30 T cell receptor beta chains were all read from a single sample in a study of blood T cell repertoires in COVID-19. Here immunoSEQ multiplex PCR was the method, and the copy in TCRdb shows in-frame clones only, minus some. The table shows about 120,000 clones, with 75% to 80% occurring only once. The sample taken for sequencing was peripheral blood. The source is a human donor in a cohort sampled during active COVID-19.

The chain is built from TRBV27 and TRBJ2-1; tentative D call: TRBD2 (6 bases). The germline V gene has CDR1 MNHEY and CDR2 SMNVEV (reference sequence). Trimming removed 5 bases at V and 6 bases at J, with 17 bases between. This CDR3 contains 15 residues. The CDR3 loop is CASSSTGPRGNEQFF. CDR3 DNA sequence: TGTGCCAGCAGTAGCACGGGACCGCGGGGCAATGAGCAGTTCTTC.

The chain carries TRBV9 and TRBJ1-4; D possibly corresponds to TRBD1 (6 bases). The germline V gene encodes CDR1 SGDLS and CDR2 YYNGEE. There are 15 residues in the CDR3. V shed 2 bases and J shed 5 bases, with 13 bases lying between them. The DNA for the CDR3 is TGTGCCAGCAGCGTTCTGGGGGCGGCGAATGAAAAACTGTTTTTT. Amino acids: CASSVLGAANEKLFF.

V gene TRBV7-8 combines with J gene TRBJ1-2; D gene ambiguous. V was cut by 1 base and J by 8 bases, with 17 bases left in between. CDR1 is SGHVS, CDR2 FQNEAQ, per germline. The CDR3 runs to 15 residues. Here the CDR3 DNA reads TGTGCCAGCAGCTTAGAAACTACCTTAGCCTCGGGCTACACCTTC. It specifies CASSLETTLASGYTF.

The chain combines TRBV4-1 with TRBJ2-5, with D maybe TRBD1 (6 bases). From germline, CDR1 is MGHRA and CDR2 YSYEKL. This CDR3 comprises 16 residues. V was cut by 0 bases and J by 4 bases, with 15 bases left in between. The CDR3 spells CASSQEGPGALETQYF. CDR3 nucleotides: TGCGCCAGCAGCCAAGAGGGGCCAGGGGCCCTAGAGACCCAGTACTTC.

The rearrangement links TRBV27 to TRBJ2-7; D may be TRBD2 (6 bases). The V and J ends lost 3 bases and 6 bases respectively, with 15 bases between them. Germline values: CDR1 MNHEY, CDR2 SMNVEV (reference sequence). This CDR3 region has 14 residues. The CDR3 DNA reads as TGTGCCAGCAGTTTTGACGGGAGTTGGGGCGAGCAGTACTTC. It encodes CASSFDGSWGEQYF.

The gene calls are TRBV18 and TRBJ1-1; 10 bases fit TRBD1. The CDR3 consists of 15 residues. V dropped 4 bases and J dropped 4; count of bases not matched to a gene: 6. Germline assignment: CDR1 KGHSH and CDR2 LQKENI. CDR3 in DNA: TGTGCCAGCTCACACGACAGGGGGCCGGGCACTGAAGCTTTCTTT. This translates into CASSHDRGPGTEAFF.

This chain joins TRBV18 and TRBJ2-7, with a weak D call TRBD2 (5 bases). The germline V gene encodes CDR1 KGHSH and CDR2 LQKENI. There are 12 residues in the CDR3. The ends were cut back, 3 bases at V and 3 bases at J, with 6 bases in the middle. The CDR3: CASSPGGYEQYF. The CDR3 DNA is TGTGCCAGCTCACCTGGAGGCTACGAGCAGTACTTC.

CDR3 nucleotides: TGTGCCAGCAGCCACCCTGCGTGGGGGACAAACCTTCCCGAAAAACTGTTTTTT. Its protein product is CASSHPAWGTNLPEKLFF. The chain joins TRBV3-1 (or the pseudogene TRBV3-2) to TRBJ1-4; the D gene is possibly TRBD1 (6 bases). This CDR3 contains 18 residues. In germline, CDR1 is LGHDT, CDR2 YNNKEL (reference sequence). Deletions cut 3 bases from V and 8 bases from J, with 25 bases between.

CDR3 coding DNA: TGCAGTTCGAGTGGCAGGAAAAACATTCAGTACTTC. Residues: CSSSGRKNIQYF. The V call is TRBV20-1, the J call TRBJ2-4, with unresolved D. Trimming cost V 8 bases and J 4 bases, with 12 bases left between them. CDR3 size: 12 residues. CDR1 is DFQATT, CDR2 SNEGSKA, per germline (reference sequence).

The CDR3 coding sequence is TGTGCCACCAGCAGTCATTTACAGGGTCTGAACACTGAAGCTTTCTTT. This translates into CATSSHLQGLNTEAFF. The chain recombines TRBV15 with TRBJ1-1, with a weak D call TRBD1 (6 bases). Germline V gene lookup returns CDR1 LNHNV and CDR2 YYDKDF (reference sequence). Deletions cut 3 bases from V and 0 bases from J, with 14 bases between. The CDR3 is made up of 16 amino acids.

This clone was found once. The J gene is TRBJ2-7, the V gene TRBV7-9; possibly TRBD2 for D (5 bases). Trimming shortened V by 5 bases and J by 3 bases, and 11 bases separated the two germline ends. Per the germline V gene, CDR1 is SEHNR and CDR2 is FQNEAQ (reference sequence). CDR3 size: 13 residues. The CDR3 is CASSPSGRYEQYF. The CDR3 DNA reads TGTGCCAGCAGCCCCAGCGGTCGCTACGAGCAGTACTTC. Full variable domain (remainder filled in from reference TRBV7-9 and TRBJ2-7): DTGVSQNPRHKITKRGQNVTFRCDPISEHNRLYWYRQTLGQGPEFLTYFQNEAQLEKSRLLSDRFSAERPKGSFSTLEIQRTEQGDSAMYLCASSPSGRYEQYFGPGTRLTVT.

The CDR3 nucleotides are TGTGCCACCAGTGGACCCCCGGGACTAGCGGGAGAGGGGGACACCGGGGAGCTGTTTTTT. It yields the protein CATSGPPGLAGEGDTGELFF. The chain couples TRBV24-1 to TRBJ2-2, with 14 bases that match TRBD2. Germline assignment: CDR1 KGHDR and CDR2 SFDVKD. The V segment lost 5 bases and the J segment 3 bases; nucleotides outside the gene matches: 13. The CDR3 has 20 residues.

This clone was picked up one time. The genes are TRBV5-4 and TRBJ2-7; 8 nucleotides line up with TRBD2. The CDR3 sequence is 13 residues long. J lost 7 bases, V lost 4 bases, and 7 bases had no gene match. The V gene's germline CDR1 is SGHNT and CDR2 YYREEE (reference sequence). This chain's CDR3 is CASSGLGLGEQYF. CDR3 nucleotides: TGTGCCAGCAGCGGACTGGGACTAGGGGAGCAGTACTTC.

The V call is TRBV5-6, the J call TRBJ1-2; D might be TRBD1 (5 bases). With 0 bases removed from V and 2 bases from J, the gap between germline ends came to 14 bases. There are 16 residues in the CDR3. Germline values: CDR1 SGHDT, CDR2 YYEEEE. The CDR3, as DNA: TGTGCCAGCAGCTTGGGACAGTGGGCGGAGAACTATGGCTACACCTTC. It yields the protein CASSLGQWAENYGYTF.

This chain joins TRBV6-1 and TRBJ1-5; D unresolved. The CDR3 has 15 residues. The V gene's germline CDR1 is MNHNS and CDR2 SASEGT. V was pared by 2 bases and J by 6 bases, with 14 bases between. This CDR3 is CASSELAGLIQPQHF. The CDR3, as DNA: TGTGCCAGCAGTGAATTGGCAGGTCTGATTCAGCCCCAGCATTTT.

This rearrangement joins TRBV3-1 (or the pseudogene TRBV3-2) to TRBJ2-5; 9 bases line up with TRBD1. V lost 1 base to trimming and J lost 2 bases; unmatched junction nucleotides: 8. CDR1 is LGHDT and CDR2 is YNNKEL in the germline V gene (reference sequence). This CDR3 comprises 17 residues. CDR3 sequence: CASSQARVDRGQETQYF. Here the CDR3 DNA reads TGTGCCAGCAGCCAAGCTAGAGTTGACAGGGGGCAAGAGACCCAGTACTTC.

This chain joins TRBV24-1 and TRBJ2-5, with TRBD1 as a possible D gene (5 bases). Germline assignment: CDR1 KGHDR and CDR2 SFDVKD. Trimming pared 3 bases from V and 5 bases from J, leaving 21 bases between. This CDR3 comprises 17 residues. CDR3 region: CATSDTLGQGMTETQYF. DNA of the CDR3: TGTGCCACCAGTGATACCCTCGGGCAGGGTATGACGGAGACCCAGTACTTC.

The chain is built from TRBV28 and TRBJ1-5; D is perhaps TRBD1 (5 bases). The V end lost 1 base, the J end lost 5 bases, and 15 bases lay between the germline ends. Germline V gene lookup returns CDR1 MDHEN and CDR2 SYDVKM. The CDR3 covers 16 residues. The CDR3 is CASSLSPGSIDQPQHF. For the CDR3, the DNA is TGTGCCAGCAGTTTATCCCCAGGGTCAATAGATCAGCCCCAGCATTTT.

CDR3 protein: CASSHLSQGAEASSGYTF. The CDR3 DNA sequence: TGTGCCAGTAGCCATCTCAGCCAGGGGGCGGAGGCGTCTTCTGGCTACACCTTC. The V call is TRBV19, the J call TRBJ1-2; TRBD1 aligns across 8 bases. This CDR3 comprises 18 residues. V was pared by 6 bases and J by 7 bases, with 22 bases of the junction left unmatched. The germline V gene encodes CDR1 LNHDA and CDR2 SQIVND (reference sequence).

This chain connects TRBV7-8 to TRBJ2-1; possibly TRBD2 for D (5 bases). Germline V gene data show CDR1 as SGHVS and CDR2 as FQNEAQ. The V end lost 0 bases, the J end lost 7 bases, and 7 bases lay between the germline ends. CDR3 length equals 13 residues. The CDR3 spells CASSLARVNEQFF. In DNA form, the CDR3 reads TGTGCCAGCAGCTTAGCGCGGGTGAATGAGCAGTTCTTC.

V is TRBV18 and J is TRBJ1-3, with a weak D call TRBD1 (5 bases). CDR1 is KGHSH and CDR2 is LQKENI in the germline V gene. There are 15 residues in the CDR3. V was cut by 3 bases and J by 3 bases, with 12 bases left in between. CDR3: CASSPGHGGGNTIYF. CDR3 DNA sequence: TGTGCCAGCTCACCTGGACACGGCGGTGGAAACACCATATATTTT.

Only a few counts were recorded for this clone. The rearrangement links TRBV4-1 to TRBJ2-7; D perhaps matches TRBD1 (6 bases). CDR3 length equals 13 residues. V gave up 10 bases and J gave up 5 bases, with 18 bases separating them. Germline assignment: CDR1 MGHRA and CDR2 YSYEKL. The CDR3, as DNA: TGCGCCAACCGTTCAGGGGATCGCGACGAGCAGTACTTC. This codes for CANRSGDRDEQYF.

This chain links TRBV30 with TRBJ1-4; 7 bases align to TRBD1. Germline CDR1 GTSNPN, CDR2 SVGIG (reference sequence). The CDR3 runs to 14 residues. V gave up 4 bases and J gave up 7 bases; unmatched junction bases: 9. Here the CDR3 reads CAWNFRDRREKLFF. In nucleotides, the CDR3 is TGTGCCTGGAATTTTAGGGACAGACGTGAAAAACTGTTTTTT.

This CDR3 reads CASSLGKGDTQYF. The DNA for the CDR3 is TGCGCCAGCAGCTTGGGGAAGGGGGATACGCAGTATTTT. The rearrangement links TRBV5-1 to TRBJ2-3; tentatively, D is TRBD1 (5 bases). This CDR3 has 13 residues. The ends were cut back, 0 bases at V and 6 bases at J, with 8 bases in the middle. Germline V gives CDR1 SGHRS, CDR2 YFSETQ.

The DNA for the CDR3 is TGTGCCAGCAGTATGGGGGCGAACACTGAAGCTTTCTTT. This sequence encodes CASSMGANTEAFF. The rearrangement uses TRBV6-6 and TRBJ1-1; maybe TRBD1 (6 bases). The CDR3 has 13 residues. Looked up from germline, CDR1 is MNHNY and CDR2 is SVGAGI (reference sequence). V lost 5 bases to trimming and J lost 1 base, with 8 bases between them.

CDR3 in amino acids: CASSIDLGTTGNTIYF. For the CDR3, the DNA is TGTGCCAGTAGTATAGATCTCGGGACAACTGGAAACACCATATATTTT. The rearrangement joins TRBV19 to TRBJ1-3; weak D call: TRBD1 (6 bases). CDR3 length equals 16 residues. V shed 0 bases and J shed 2 bases, with 11 bases lying between them. The germline gives CDR1 LNHDA, CDR2 SQIVND (reference sequence).

The rearrangement joins TRBV3-1 (or the pseudogene TRBV3-2) to TRBJ2-3; 14 positions agree with TRBD2. Germline V gene lookup returns CDR1 LGHDT and CDR2 YNNKEL (reference sequence). The V segment lost 4 bases and the J segment 3 bases; nucleotides outside the gene matches: 12. The CDR3 has 19 residues. The CDR3 is CASSRRGGLAGVGTDTQYF. CDR3 nucleotides: TGTGCCAGCAGCCGCAGAGGGGGACTAGCGGGAGTAGGGACAGATACGCAGTATTTT.

The chain is built from TRBV7-9 and TRBJ2-7; TRBD2 matches at 13 bases. J gave up 1 base and V 4 bases, and 1 base lay outside the gene matches. CDR3 length equals 15 residues. Germline assignment: CDR1 SEHNR and CDR2 FQNEAQ (reference sequence). This CDR3 reads CASSSGLAGSYEQYF. CDR3 bases: TGTGCCAGCAGCTCGGGACTAGCGGGGTCCTACGAGCAGTACTTC.

The chain links TRBV6-5 to TRBJ1-2; possibly TRBD1 for D (5 bases). CDR1 is MNHEY and CDR2 is SVGAGI in the germline V gene. The CDR3 is made up of 15 amino acids. V lost 0 bases and J 6 bases, leaving 14 bases between the germline ends. CDR3 nucleotides: TGTGCCAGCAGTTACTCTGCGGGACTTAAGGATGGCTACACCTTC. Translating it yields CASSYSAGLKDGYTF.

The genes are TRBV5-1 and TRBJ2-1; 7 positions agree with TRBD2. Trimming removed 0 bases from V and 9 bases from J; junction bases left unmatched: 6. CDR1 is SGHRS, CDR2 YFSETQ, per germline. This CDR3 has 14 residues. In DNA, the CDR3 is TGCGCCAGCAGCTTGGACCCGGGGGGAGTTGAGCAGTTCTTC. Encoded protein: CASSLDPGGVEQFF. The full variable domain, with the rest looked up from reference TRBV5-1 and TRBJ2-1, is KAGVTQTPRYLIKTRGQQVTLSCSPISGHRSVSWYQQTPGQGLQFLFEYFSETQRNKGNFPGRFSGRQFSNSRSEMNVSTLELGDSALYLCASSLDPGGVEQFFGPGTRLTVL.